This section outlines one T cell receptor beta chain sequence together with its context. Per the study methods: Amplified reference gene primers provided the basis for estimating nucleated cell counts. Sequencing used immunoSEQ multiplex PCR; TCRdb keeps in-frame clones, though not all of them. V and J calls plus clone size are reproduced from that table; the DNA served to infer D and trimming. Altogether about 120,000 clones are present, 79% being singletons, with the ten largest covering approximately 4.2%. CDR3 length: 14 residues. The germline CDR1 and CDR2 sequences are LGHDT and YNNKEL (reference sequence). Trimming stripped 4 bases from V and 6 bases from J, with 13 bases between. This sample is part of a study of blood T cell repertoires in COVID-19. Study overall: The origin of the acute and convalescent COVID-19 samples was the United States, Italy and Spain. T cells, B-cell-depleted T cells, or PBMCs supplied cDNA or gDNA.

Specimen: peripheral blood. The receptor comes from an elderly woman with acute or convalescent COVID-19. This sequence joins TRBV3-1 (or the pseudogene TRBV3-2) and TRBJ2-1, with D possibly matching TRBD2 (5 bases). Here the CDR3 DNA reads TGTGCCAGCAGCCCCGGAATAGCGATCAATGAGCAGTTCTTC. Amino acid sequence: CASSPGIAINEQFF.